This TCR beta chain was captured in a study of cytomegalovirus exposure and HLA in healthy donors (dated by TCRdb to between 2016 and 2019). The study in broad terms: A later analysis indicated that the 95 to 150 validation repertoires were generated on the platform also employed for the roughly 730 repertoires of the first cohort. To predict cytomegalovirus infection status, the study combined high-throughput TCR immunosequencing, statistical association of individual TCRs with disease status, and machine learning. The study aimed to test whether signatures of past pathogen exposure could be identified by cataloging public T cell receptors. Along with the approximately 700-subject first cohort, a separate validation cohort of around 120 different subjects was used. What the research found in general, with its limitations: The study listed 164 TCR beta chains as associated with cytomegalovirus. The authors suggested that the approach could potentially be extended to other disease states and immunological phenotypes. Three of the identified cytomegalovirus-associated TCR beta chains were confirmed in vitro to be specific for cytomegalovirus antigens. Cytomegalovirus status was reported to be diagnosed by the classifier with high specificity and sensitivity in both the original and validation cohorts. Most TCR sequences were seen in very few donors, while some public TCRs were found in many individuals. Subsequent analysis determined that TCRs grouped into clusters in the first cohort also showed a tendency toward co-occurrence across the 120 validation repertoires, and 94% of cluster scores exceeded 0. A later analysis had no HLA typing for the validation cohort, so co-occurrence there was scored across all 130 or so repertoires.

CDR1 MNHNS and CDR2 SASEGT are derived from the germline V gene. V trim: 5 bases; J trim: 5 bases; unmatched bases: 5. From its cysteine to its phenylalanine, the CDR3 spans 13 amino acids. The only DNA kept is the CDR3, 39 bases in frame from the first base. The library was built by means of the immunoSEQ multiplex PCR assay. As for the authors' bioinformatics: A statistical classification framework was built to diagnose cytomegalovirus status from the catalog of TCR beta chain sequences. TCRdb's version of the immuneACCESS table is confined to in-frame rearrangements and falls short of the full clone set. An unresolved V gene accounts for under half of the shortfall where checked; the remainder is of unknown origin. V, J and clone size derive from that table, while D and trimming were established from the DNA sequence. This sample gives approximately 150,000 clones in total; about 82% of them show up just once. 2% to 2.5% of the sample lies in the top ten.

This clone was seen a single time. This receptor's antigen is unknown. Base qualities are missing; no much larger clone stands one base away. Donors formed part of the validation cohort, which comprised 120 subjects and was distinct from the first cohort of fewer than 750 subjects. Recombination connected TRBV6-1 to TRBJ2-5; 7 central nucleotides agree with TRBD1. The origin of this receptor is a man aged 25 to 45 in good health and CMV-seropositive. Source material: PBMCs. The CDR3 protein sequence reads: CASSHGQVETQYF. The DNA is TGTGCCAGCAGTCACGGACAGGTTGAGACCCAGTACTTC.